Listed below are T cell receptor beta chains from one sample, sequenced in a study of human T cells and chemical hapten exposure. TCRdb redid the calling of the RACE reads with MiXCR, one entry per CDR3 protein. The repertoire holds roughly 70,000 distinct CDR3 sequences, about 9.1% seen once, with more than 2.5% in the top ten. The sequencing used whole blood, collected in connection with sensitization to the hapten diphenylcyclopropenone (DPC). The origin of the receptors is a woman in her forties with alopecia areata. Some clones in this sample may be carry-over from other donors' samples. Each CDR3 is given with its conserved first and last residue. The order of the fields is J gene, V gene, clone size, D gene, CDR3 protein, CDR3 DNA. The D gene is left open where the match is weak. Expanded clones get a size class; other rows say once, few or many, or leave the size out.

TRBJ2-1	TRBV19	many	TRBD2	CASSSGTSSYNEQFF	TGTGCCAGTAGTAGCGGGACTAGCTCCTACAATGAGCAGTTCTTC
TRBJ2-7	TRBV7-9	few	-	CASSLGGLYEQYF	TGTGCCAGCAGCTTGGGGGGGCTCTACGAGCAGTACTTC
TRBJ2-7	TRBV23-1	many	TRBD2	CASAIGAPAGVREGEQYF	TGCGCCAGCGCCATCGGGGCTCCCGCGGGGGTGAGGGAGGGCGAGCAGTACTTC
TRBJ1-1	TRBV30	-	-	CAWRWLSGTEAFF	TGTGCCTGGAGATGGTTGAGCGGCACTGAAGCTTTCTTT
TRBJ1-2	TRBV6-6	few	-	CASTEPQPPGYTF	TGTGCCAGCACCGAACCCCAGCCCCCCGGCTACACCTTC
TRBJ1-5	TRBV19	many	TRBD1	CASSTTGTGQPQHF	TGTGCCAGTAGCACGACAGGGACAGGTCAGCCCCAGCATTTT
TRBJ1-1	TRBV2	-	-	CASSPGRSTEAFF	TGTGCCAGCAGTCCAGGGAGGAGCACTGAAGCTTTCTTT
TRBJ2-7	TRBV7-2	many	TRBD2	CASSLGGLANSYEQYF	TGTGCCAGCAGCTTAGGGGGACTAGCGAACTCCTACGAGCAGTACTTC
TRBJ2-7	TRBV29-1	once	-	CSALDKAGALEQYF	TGCAGCGCCCTGGACAAGGCAGGGGCGCTCGAGCAGTACTTC
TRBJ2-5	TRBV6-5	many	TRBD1	CASSSGTGVTQYF	TGTGCCAGCAGTTCCGGGACAGGTGTGACCCAGTACTTC
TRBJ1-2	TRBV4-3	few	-	CASSQPGLPLGYTF	TGCGCCAGCAGCCAACCGGGACTCCCTTTAGGCTACACCTTC
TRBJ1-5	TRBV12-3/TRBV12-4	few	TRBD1	CASSSSPGQGSGPQHF	TGTGCCAGCAGTTCCTCGCCAGGACAGGGCTCTGGGCCCCAGCATTTT
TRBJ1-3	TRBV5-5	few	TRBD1	CASSSTPGGSRGNTIYF	TGTGCCAGCAGCTCTACCCCAGGGGGGAGCCGGGGAAACACCATATATTTT
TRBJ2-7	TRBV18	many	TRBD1	CASSPPWDRTPTDTYEQYF	TGTGCCAGCTCACCACCGTGGGACAGAACCCCAACTGACACCTACGAGCAGTACTTC
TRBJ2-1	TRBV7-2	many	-	CASTSLPRNEQFF	TGTGCCAGCACCAGCCTCCCTCGGAATGAGCAGTTCTTC
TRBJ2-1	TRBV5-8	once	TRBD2	CASSLYTAFSGARDNEQFF	TGTGCCAGCAGCCTATACACAGCCTTTAGCGGGGCCCGCGACAATGAGCAGTTCTTC
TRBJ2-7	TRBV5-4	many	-	CASSPTPYYEQYF	TGTGCCAGCAGCCCGACACCGTACTACGAGCAGTACTTC
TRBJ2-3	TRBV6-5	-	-	CASSLEVYQDTSLSDTQYF	TGTGCCAGCTCCCTCGAAGTCTACCAGGACACCTCTCTCTCAGATACGCAGTATTTT
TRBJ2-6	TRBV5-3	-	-	CASPGRRPF	TGTGCCAGCCCCGGGCGAAGGCCTTTC
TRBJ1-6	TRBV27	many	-	CASSSWGSPLHF	TGTGCCAGCAGTTCCTGGGGTTCACCCCTCCACTTT
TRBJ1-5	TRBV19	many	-	CASSIQTGQPQHF	TGTGCCAGTAGTATACAAACAGGTCAGCCCCAGCATTTT
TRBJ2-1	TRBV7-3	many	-	CASSLIGTPTYNEQFF	TGTGCCAGCAGCTTAATAGGGACGCCGACCTACAATGAGCAGTTCTTC
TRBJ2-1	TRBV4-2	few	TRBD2	CASSQGAGALGNEQFF	TGTGCCAGCAGCCAAGGAGCGGGGGCTCTAGGGAATGAGCAGTTCTTC
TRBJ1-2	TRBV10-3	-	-	CAIREALGGYTF	TGTGCCATCAGAGAGGCCCTCGGCGGCTACACCTTC
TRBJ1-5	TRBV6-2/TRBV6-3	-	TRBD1	CASRTGGNQPQHF	TGTGCCAGCAGAACAGGGGGCAATCAGCCCCAGCATTTT
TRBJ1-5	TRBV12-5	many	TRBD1	CAGETGIHQPQHF	TGTGCTGGCGAGACAGGGATACATCAGCCCCAGCATTTT
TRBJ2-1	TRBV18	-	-	CASSPAGGLLDEQFF	TGTGCCAGCTCACCGGCCGGGGGCCTTCTGGATGAGCAGTTCTTC
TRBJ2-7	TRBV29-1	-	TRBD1	CSVPGTGTSYEQYF	TGCAGCGTTCCCGGGACAGGGACGTCCTACGAGCAGTACTTC
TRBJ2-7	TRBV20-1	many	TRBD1	CSATPRGTGFSYEQYF	TGCAGTGCTACACCTCGTGGGACAGGTTTCTCCTACGAGCAGTACTTC
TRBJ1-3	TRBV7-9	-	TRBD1	CASSTRTGSFTIYF	TGTGCCAGCAGCACCCGGACAGGGTCCTTTACCATATATTTT
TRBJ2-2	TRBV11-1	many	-	CASSLGTTNTGELFF	TGTGCCAGCAGCTTGGGAACAACGAACACCGGGGAGCTGTTTTTT
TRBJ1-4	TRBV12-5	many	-	CASGCPASLNEKLFF	TGTGCTAGTGGTTGTCCCGCTTCCCTGAATGAAAAACTGTTTTTT
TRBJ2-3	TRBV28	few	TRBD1	CASSLGTGSTDTQYF	TGTGCCAGCAGTTTAGGGACAGGGAGCACAGATACGCAGTATTTT
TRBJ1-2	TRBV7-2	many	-	CASSLGGEDGYTF	TGTGCCAGCAGCTTAGGAGGGGAAGACGGCTACACCTTC
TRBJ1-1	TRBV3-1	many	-	CASSQNQVNTEAFF	TGTGCCAGCAGCCAAAATCAGGTGAACACTGAAGCTTTCTTT
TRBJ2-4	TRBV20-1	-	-	CSARNPENSPIQYF	TGCAGTGCTAGAAATCCGGAGAATTCGCCCATTCAGTACTTC
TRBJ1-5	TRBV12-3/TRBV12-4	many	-	CASSLFQGFQPQHF	TGTGCCAGCAGTTTGTTTCAGGGGTTTCAGCCCCAGCATTTT
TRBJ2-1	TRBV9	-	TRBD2	CASSVGGGGYNEQFF	TGTGCCAGCAGCGTAGGCGGCGGGGGGTACAATGAGCAGTTCTTC